These 12 T cell receptor beta chains were sequenced from one sample in a study of blood T cell repertoires in COVID-19. TCRdb's table, derived via immunoSEQ multiplex PCR, lists solely in-frame clones and lacks some. The sample lists about 380,000 clones; roughly 85% were seen once. The sequenced material came from peripheral blood. The origin of the receptors is a woman between 18 and 29 years old with acute or convalescent COVID-19.

J is TRBJ2-7 and V is TRBV7-2; D is undetermined. The V end lost 5 bases, the J end lost 0 bases, and 8 bases lay between the germline ends. Germline CDR1 SGHTA, CDR2 FQGNSA. The CDR3 is made up of 13 amino acids. CDR3 sequence reads: CASSPDFSYEQYF. Written as DNA, the CDR3 is TGTGCCAGCAGCCCCGACTTCTCCTACGAGCAGTACTTC.

The gene calls are TRBV19 and TRBJ2-1, with a possible D match to TRBD2 (5 bases). V lost 4 bases and J 3 bases, leaving 13 bases between the germline ends. This CDR3 is 15 amino acids long. CDR1 and CDR2 (germline): LNHDA, SQIVND (reference sequence). Here the CDR3 reads CASSTGGSDYNEQFF. In DNA form, the CDR3 reads TGTGCCAGTAGTACTGGCGGGTCAGACTACAATGAGCAGTTCTTC.

The chain links TRBV18 to TRBJ1-5, with D maybe TRBD1 (5 bases). The germline V and J ends were trimmed by 2 bases and 5 bases, with 10 bases remaining between them. Germline CDR1 and CDR2: KGHSH and LQKENI. The CDR3 spans 14 residues. CDR3 protein: CASSPGTVDQPQHF. The DNA of the CDR3 is TGTGCCAGCTCACCAGGGACTGTTGATCAGCCCCAGCATTTT.

The J gene is TRBJ1-5, the V gene TRBV6-6; TRBD1 agrees at 7 bases. Germline-derived CDR1 and CDR2 are MNHNY and SVGAGI (reference sequence). CDR3 length: 16 amino acids. After removal of 7 bases from V and 3 bases from J, the junction contained 12 bases not matched to a gene. CDR3 residues: CASTIIWDRHNQPQHF. CDR3 bases: TGTGCCAGCACCATAATTTGGGACAGACACAATCAGCCCCAGCATTTT.

V gene TRBV19 combines with J gene TRBJ2-7; 7 nucleotides align to TRBD2. V shed 5 bases, J shed 4 bases, and the junction held 11 bases outside the gene matches. The CDR3 covers 15 residues. Germline V lookup: CDR1 LNHDA, CDR2 SQIVND (reference sequence). CDR3 region: CASSVAGTNSYEQYF. As DNA, the CDR3 is TGTGCCAGTAGTGTCGCGGGGACTAATTCATACGAGCAGTACTTC.

The chain has TRBV2 and TRBJ1-6, with 9 bases matching TRBD1. Germline values: CDR1 SNHLY, CDR2 FYNNEI. The junction had 9 bases not matched to a gene; V was cut back by 8 bases and J by 10 bases. The CDR3 sequence is 14 residues long. The CDR3 coding sequence is TGTGCCAGCGACGAGGGACAGGGAGGGTCACCCCTCCACTTT. Translation: CASDEGQGGSPLHF.

The chain uses TRBV27 and TRBJ1-6, with D possibly TRBD1 on 5 matching bases. V lost 5 bases to trimming and J lost 10 bases, with 9 bases between them. The germline V gene has CDR1 MNHEY and CDR2 SMNVEV (reference sequence). The CDR3 totals 12 residues. CDR3 amino acids: CASSGGGSPLHF. CDR3 sequence (DNA): TGTGCCAGCAGTGGGGGGGGGTCACCCCTCCACTTT.

This clone occurred once. The chain uses TRBV19 and TRBJ2-2; TRBD1 matches 7 bases. This CDR3 is built from 14 residues. V dropped 6 bases and J dropped 3; count of bases not matched to a gene: 4. The germline V gene encodes CDR1 LNHDA and CDR2 SQIVND (reference sequence). CDR3 in DNA: TGTGCCAGTAGACAGGGGAAGGACACCGGGGAGCTGTTTTTT. This codes for CASRQGKDTGELFF.

J is TRBJ2-1 and V is TRBV6-6; the D gene is possibly TRBD1 (6 bases). The V end was cut by 10 bases, the J end by 10 bases, with 20 bases between. The CDR3 runs 13 residues. Germline CDR1 and CDR2: MNHNY and SVGAGI (reference sequence). The CDR3 nucleotides read TGTGCCACCTGCAGCAACAGGGCAGGGGAGCAGTTCTTC. Its translation: CATCSNRAGEQFF.

The chain is built from TRBV7-3 and TRBJ2-1, with 11 bases identical to TRBD2. Germline values: CDR1 SGHTA, CDR2 FQGTGA. This CDR3 region has 15 residues. Unmatched junction bases numbered 6, after V lost 4 bases and J lost 7 bases. The CDR3 region has the DNA TGTGCCAGCAGCTATGGGACTAGCGGACGAAATGAGCAGTTCTTC. This codes for CASSYGTSGRNEQFF.

In DNA form, the CDR3 reads TGTGCCAGCAGTGAAGAGAATGGCTACACCTTC. Residues: CASSEENGYTF. The chain recombines TRBV25-1 with TRBJ1-2, with D hard to call. The length of the CDR3 is 11 residues. With 2 bases removed from V and 6 bases from J, the gap between germline ends came to 4 bases. Germline V gives CDR1 MGHDK, CDR2 SYGVNS.

The table lists this clone with a few counts. CDR3 coding DNA: TGTGCCAGCAGCCAAGATAGACTCCAGCCCCAGCATTTT. Translated, it gives CASSQDRLQPQHF. The J gene is TRBJ1-5, the V gene TRBV3-1 (or the pseudogene TRBV3-2); D gene unclear. CDR1 is LGHDT and CDR2 is YNNKEL in the germline V gene (reference sequence). V lost 0 bases and J lost 7, with 7 bases in between. CDR3 length: 13 amino acids.